This T cell receptor beta chain was sequenced for a study of shared clonotypes between healthy human individuals. For this clone: As yet, its antigen is unknown.

CD45RA-negative memory and CD45RA+ naive subsets were split from the CD4+ cells. Only in-frame clones appear in the TCRdb table, and some are missing; sequencing was by immunoSEQ multiplex PCR. This sample has around 1.1 million clones, with around 82% found just once. Germline CDR1 reads LGHNA; CDR2 reads YSLEER. The CDR3 runs 16 residues. V lost 0 bases and J lost 1; bases outside the gene matches: 5. Regarding the study as a whole: For sorted subsets, rarefaction showed incomplete sequencing despite large depth. In this cohort, only blood was sampled, and tissue repertoires likely differ. Between a few donors, naive CD4 clonotypes were shared at a level of about 5%.

The chain uses TRBV4-3 and TRBJ1-2; 7 bases line up with TRBD1. This TCR derives from a man between 18 and 35 years old in good health. Some clones in this sample may be carry-over from other donors' samples. What was sequenced was memory CD4+ T cells from PBMCs. Subset specified: CD45RA-negative fraction. The CDR3 region has the DNA TGCGCCAGCAGCCAAGAGACCGGGACAGTTAACTATGGCTACACCTTC. It encodes CASSQETGTVNYGYTF.